Shown below are 9 T cell receptor beta chains from a single sample sequenced in a study of blood T cells in healthy people across ages. Primers used in a second PCR of about 7 to 12 cycles were a sample-barcoded 5' primer and a J-beta primer mix. MiXCR was run by TCRdb on the 5' RACE reads, yielding one entry per CDR3 protein. The repertoire holds around 520,000 distinct CDR3 sequences, with about a quarter as singletons. This sample also appeared in a second study, on T cells of mothers and their children.

The sample comprised blood. The receptors come from a boy aged 2 to 10 in good health.

Only a few counts were recorded for this clonotype. The chain has TRBV27 and TRBJ2-4; D is uncertain. The CDR3 is 16 amino acids. Per the germline V gene, CDR1 is MNHEY and CDR2 is SMNVEV (reference sequence). V was clipped by 1 base and J by 3 bases, with 13 bases between them. CDR3 nucleotides: TGTGCCAGCAGTTTATACCCCCCGGTAGGCAAAAACATTCAGTACTTC. Its translation: CASSLYPPVGKNIQYF.

This sequence joins TRBV5-1 and TRBJ2-3; D unclear. CDR3 length equals 14 residues. Trimming removed 0 bases at V and 2 bases at J, with 7 bases between. The germline gives CDR1 SGHRS, CDR2 YFSETQ. CDR3 nucleotides: TGCGCCAGCAGCTTGGAACTACCCACAGATACGCAGTATTTT. Translated: CASSLELPTDTQYF. The full variable domain, in which reference TRBV5-1 and TRBJ2-3 provide the parts outside the CDR3, is KAGVTQTPRYLIKTRGQQVTLSCSPISGHRSVSWYQQTPGQGLQFLFEYFSETQRNKGNFPGRFSGRQFSNSRSEMNVSTLELGDSALYLCASSLELPTDTQYFGPGTRLTVL.

The table lists this clonotype with a few counts. This chain joins TRBV3-1 and TRBJ2-1; 8 bases line up with TRBD2. The end of the DNA is better explained by TRBJ2-7, so the J call may be wrong. The CDR3 sequence is 15 residues long. CDR1 is LGHDT, CDR2 YNNKEL, per germline (reference sequence). CDR3 loop: CASSQGEAGVGEQYF. DNA for the CDR3: TGTGCCAGCAGCCAAGGTGAAGCGGGAGTGGGGGAGCAGTACTTC.

The V and J genes are TRBV20-1 and TRBJ2-7; 7 nucleotides agree with TRBD2. CDR3 length equals 15 residues. V lost 0 bases to trimming and J lost 1 base; unmatched junction nucleotides: 6. CDR1 DFQATT and CDR2 SNEGSKA come from the germline V gene (reference sequence). The CDR3 loop reads CSARDIERGSYEQYF. The CDR3 DNA is TGCAGTGCTAGAGATATAGAGCGGGGTTCCTACGAGCAGTACTTC.

The chain combines TRBV29-1 with TRBJ2-5, with TRBD1 identical over 10 bases. The DNA matches TRBJ2-7 better at its end, which makes the J call doubtful. Germline V gene lookup returns CDR1 SQVTM and CDR2 ANQGSEA. The CDR3 consists of 17 residues. CDR3 in DNA: TGCAGCTCCTTTGGGACAGGGGCAATACACTCTTTCTACGAGCAGTACTTC. Translating it yields CSSFGTGAIHSFYEQYF.

This clonotype was found a few times. J is TRBJ1-4 and V is TRBV3-1; maybe TRBD1 (5 bases). This CDR3 has 16 residues. V lost 2 bases, J lost 5 bases, and 15 bases lay in between. CDR1 and CDR2 (germline): LGHDT, YNNKEL (reference sequence). This CDR3 reads CASSQQGVGLNEKLFF. Here the CDR3 DNA reads TGTGCCAGCAGCCAACAGGGAGTGGGCCTAAATGAAAAACTGTTTTTT.

On this clonotype itself: The junction departs from the called germline gene at one end, perhaps through a read error. The chain recombines TRBV4-3 with TRBJ1-5; weak D call: TRBD1 (5 bases). This CDR3 is 13 amino acids long. Germline CDR1 reads LGHNA; CDR2 reads YSLEER. CDR3 residues: CASSQEGDQLQHF. The CDR3 DNA is TGCGCCAGCAGCCAAGAGGGGGATCAGCTCCAGCATTTT.

This clonotype was observed a handful of times. CDR3 residues: CASSYEREQYF. The CDR3 coding sequence is TGTGCCAGCAGCTACGAGCGGGAGCAGTACTTC. The rearrangement links TRBV6-2 or TRBV6-3 to TRBJ2-5; 8 nucleotides align to TRBD2. The CDR3 has 11 amino acids. The ends lost 6 bases at V and 11 bases at J; junction bases unmatched: 5. Germline V lookup: CDR1 MNHEY, CDR2 SVGEGT.

The chain carries TRBV12-3 or TRBV12-4 and TRBJ1-4; TRBD1 aligns across 8 bases. J gave up 8 bases and V 6 bases, and 11 bases lay outside the gene matches. The CDR3 sequence is 15 residues long. Written as DNA, the CDR3 is TGTGCCAGCAGCCCTCTAGACAGGGGTAGCGAAAAACTGTTTTTT. Amino acids: CASSPLDRGSEKLFF.